The subject of this entry is one T cell receptor beta chain. Its antigen is still unknown. The data stem from a study of beta chain features in type 1 diabetes. Study outcomes and limitations: Type 1 diabetes patients had TCRB CDR3s that were shorter (moderately but significantly so) in all four CD4+ subsets.

Expressed TCRB transcripts were sequenced because the entire RNA isolate underwent reverse transcription. Using immunoSEQ multiplex PCR, the repertoire was profiled, and TCRdb retains in-frame clones only, with some absent. Of over 40,000 clones in the sample, about 66% were seen once. The germline V gene has CDR1 SNHLY and CDR2 FYNNEI. V shed 6 bases and J shed 8 bases, with 13 bases lying between them. The CDR3 covers 12 residues. The sample comprised Tregs from blood. This rearrangement joins TRBV2 to TRBJ1-1; D remains unclear. This TCR was sampled from a woman younger than 35 with type 1 diabetes. The CDR3 here is CASSYGVREAFF. The CDR3 DNA follows: TGTGCCAGCAGCTACGGGGTACGGGAAGCTTTCTTT.